This is a list of T cell receptor beta chains from one sample in a study of T-cell memory formation after mild COVID-19. TCRdb analysed the 5' RACE reads with MiXCR anew, one entry per CDR3 protein. The table lists 150,000 to 200,000 distinct CDR3 sequences, about an eighth of them singletons. The source material was PBMCs or a T cell subset sorted from them (not recorded which). The receptors derive from a man younger than 35 who had mild COVID-19 (a few samples of this study predate the infection). Cell type and time point are not known. Both conserved end residues are part of each CDR3. A D gene is named only where the DNA matches it firmly. A row's size may be missing; if present it is once, few, many or a size class.

V gene	D gene	CDR3 length	clone size	J gene	CDR3 DNA	CDR3 protein
TRBV9	-	13	few	TRBJ1-2	TGTGCCAGCGGCCACAGGGAGAACTATGGCTACACCTTC	CASGHRENYGYTF
TRBV7-3	TRBD1	15	few	TRBJ2-1	TGTGCCAGCAGCAAGCAGGGGGCCGAAAACAATGAGCAGTTCTTC	CASSKQGAENNEQFF
TRBV12-3/TRBV12-4	-	16	few	TRBJ1-2	TGTGCCAGCAGTTTTCTATGGGGCAGCACCCCCTATGGCTACACCTTC	CASSFLWGSTPYGYTF
TRBV14	-	13	once	TRBJ1-4	TGTGCCAGCAGCCCCCGTGTTGGGCACAAACTGTTTTTT	CASSPRVGHKLFF
TRBV20-1	-	12	-	TRBJ1-1	TGCAGTGCTGAACAGGGACTCACTGAAGCTTTCTTT	CSAEQGLTEAFF
TRBV4-3	TRBD2	15	-	TRBJ2-5	TGCGCCAGCAGCCAAGGCCTGACTAGCGGCGAGACCCAGTACTTC	CASSQGLTSGETQYF
TRBV20-1	-	13	-	TRBJ1-6	TGCAGTGCTAGACGGGGGGTGAATTCACCCCTCCACTTT	CSARRGVNSPLHF
TRBV20-1	-	15	few	TRBJ2-5	TGCAGTGCTAGACGGGGCGGGGCGTGGCAAGAGACCCAGTACTTC	CSARRGGAWQETQYF
TRBV7-2	-	16	few	TRBJ2-2	TGTGCCAGCAGCGATATAGCGTGGGGCGCCACCGGGGAGCTGTTTTTT	CASSDIAWGATGELFF
TRBV5-5	-	14	-	TRBJ1-5	TGTGCCAGCAGCTTGGGGCCGCCGGGTTGGTCCCAGCATTTT	CASSLGPPGWSQHF
TRBV3-1	-	16	few	TRBJ2-1	TGTGCCAGCAGCCCCGCGGCGGGGCTACAAGACAATGAGCAGTTCTTC	CASSPAAGLQDNEQFF
TRBV7-9	-	17	many	TRBJ1-5	TGTGCCAGCAGCCCAGGCTGGGGTCAGGGGCTATATCAGCCCCAGCATTTT	CASSPGWGQGLYQPQHF
TRBV5-1	-	14	few	TRBJ1-4	TGCGCCAGCAGTCCGACCGGGGTTAATGAAAAACTGTTTTTT	CASSPTGVNEKLFF
TRBV7-2	-	13	many	TRBJ2-3	TGTGCCAGCATGGGGAGAACCACAGATACGCAGTATTTT	CASMGRTTDTQYF
TRBV20-1	TRBD1	14	few	TRBJ1-4	TGCAGTGCCGGGACAGTTGCAACTAATGAAAAACTGTTTTTT	CSAGTVATNEKLFF
TRBV20-1	TRBD1	12	-	TRBJ2-5	TGCAGTGCCTGGGACAGGGGGGCGGCCCAGTACTTC	CSAWDRGAAQYF
TRBV5-1	TRBD1	14	-	TRBJ2-7	TGCGCCAGCAGCAACGGACAGGGCCCCTACGAGCAGTACTTC	CASSNGQGPYEQYF
TRBV24-1	-	15	few	TRBJ2-3	TGTGCCACCAGTGATCCCCGAGGCCCGGGAGATACGCAGTATTTT	CATSDPRGPGDTQYF